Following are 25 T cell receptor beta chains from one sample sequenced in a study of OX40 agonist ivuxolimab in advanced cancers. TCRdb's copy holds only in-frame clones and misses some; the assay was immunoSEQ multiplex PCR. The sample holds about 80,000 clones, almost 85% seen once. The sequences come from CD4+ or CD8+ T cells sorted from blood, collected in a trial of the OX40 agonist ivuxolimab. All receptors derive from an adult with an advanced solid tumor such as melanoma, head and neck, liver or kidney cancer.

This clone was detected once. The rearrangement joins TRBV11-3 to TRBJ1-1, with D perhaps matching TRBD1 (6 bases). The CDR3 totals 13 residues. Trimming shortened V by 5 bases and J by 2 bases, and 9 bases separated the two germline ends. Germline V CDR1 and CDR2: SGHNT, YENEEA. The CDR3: CASSLTGNTEAFF. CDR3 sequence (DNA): TGTGCCAGCAGCCTGACAGGTAACACTGAAGCTTTCTTT. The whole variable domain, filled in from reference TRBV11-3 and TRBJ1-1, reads EAGVVQSPRYKIIEKKQPVAFWCNPISGHNTLYWYLQNLGQGPELLIRYENEEAVDDSQLPKDRFSAERLKGVDSTLKIQPAELGDSAVYLCASSLTGNTEAFFGQGTRLTVV.

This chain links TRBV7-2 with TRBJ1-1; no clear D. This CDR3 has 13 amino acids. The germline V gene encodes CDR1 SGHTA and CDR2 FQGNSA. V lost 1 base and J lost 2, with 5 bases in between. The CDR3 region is CASSLGTNTEAFF. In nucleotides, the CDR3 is TGTGCCAGCAGCTTAGGCACTAACACTGAAGCTTTCTTT.

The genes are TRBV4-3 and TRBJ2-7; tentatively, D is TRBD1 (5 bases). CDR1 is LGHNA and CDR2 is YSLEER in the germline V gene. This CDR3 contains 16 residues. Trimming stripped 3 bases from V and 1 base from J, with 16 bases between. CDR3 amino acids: CASSQDFPGPSYEQYF. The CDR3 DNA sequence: TGCGCCAGCAGCCAGGATTTTCCAGGGCCTTCCTACGAGCAGTACTTC.

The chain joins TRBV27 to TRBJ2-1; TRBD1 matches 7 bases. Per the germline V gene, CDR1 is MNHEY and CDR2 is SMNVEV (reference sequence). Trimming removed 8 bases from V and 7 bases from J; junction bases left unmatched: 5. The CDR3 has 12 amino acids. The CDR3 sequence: CASRRQGNEQFF. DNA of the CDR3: TGTGCCAGCCGAAGACAGGGAAATGAGCAGTTCTTC.

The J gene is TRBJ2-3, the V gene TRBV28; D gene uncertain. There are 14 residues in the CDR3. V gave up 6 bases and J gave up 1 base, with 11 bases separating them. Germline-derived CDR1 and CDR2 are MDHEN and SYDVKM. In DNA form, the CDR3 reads TGTGCCAGCAGGCCCCCCACAGGCACAGATACGCAGTATTTT. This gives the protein CASRPPTGTDTQYF.

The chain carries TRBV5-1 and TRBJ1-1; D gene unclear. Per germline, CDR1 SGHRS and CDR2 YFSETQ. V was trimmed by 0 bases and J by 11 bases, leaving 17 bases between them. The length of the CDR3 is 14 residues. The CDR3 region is CASSLDTSAGRAFF. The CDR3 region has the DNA TGCGCCAGCAGCTTGGACACTTCAGCCGGACGCGCTTTCTTT.

The CDR3 protein is CASSKQNSPLHF. CDR3 sequence (DNA): TGTGCCAGCAGTAAGCAGAATTCACCCCTCCACTTT. J is TRBJ1-6 and V is TRBV6-5; D call uncertain. Trimming cost V 5 bases and J 7 bases, with 6 bases left between them. The V gene's germline CDR1 is MNHEY and CDR2 SVGAGI. This CDR3 has 12 amino acids.

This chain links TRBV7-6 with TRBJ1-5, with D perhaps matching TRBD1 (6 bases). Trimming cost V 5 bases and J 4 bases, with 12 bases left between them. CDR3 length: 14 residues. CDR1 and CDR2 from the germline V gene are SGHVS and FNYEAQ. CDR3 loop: CASSLGQPNQPQHF. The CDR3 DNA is TGTGCCAGCAGCCTTGGACAGCCAAATCAGCCCCAGCATTTT.

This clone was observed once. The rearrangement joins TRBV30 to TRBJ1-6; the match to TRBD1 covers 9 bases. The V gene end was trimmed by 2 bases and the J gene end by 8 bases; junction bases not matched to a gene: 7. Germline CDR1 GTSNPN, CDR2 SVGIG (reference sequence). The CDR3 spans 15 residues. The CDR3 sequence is CAWSSLQGAHSPLHF. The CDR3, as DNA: TGTGCCTGGAGTTCCCTACAGGGGGCGCATTCACCCCTCCACTTT.

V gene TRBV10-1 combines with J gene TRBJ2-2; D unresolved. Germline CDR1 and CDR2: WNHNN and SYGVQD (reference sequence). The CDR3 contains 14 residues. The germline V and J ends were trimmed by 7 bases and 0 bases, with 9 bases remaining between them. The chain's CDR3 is CASTDRANTGELFF. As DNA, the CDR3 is TGCGCCAGCACTGACCGCGCGAACACCGGGGAGCTGTTTTTT.

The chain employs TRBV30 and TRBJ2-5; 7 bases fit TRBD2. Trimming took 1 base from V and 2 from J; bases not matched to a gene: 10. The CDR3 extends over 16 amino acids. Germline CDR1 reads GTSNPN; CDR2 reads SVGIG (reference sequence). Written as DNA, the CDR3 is TGTGCCTGGAGTGGCTCCCGCGGGAGAGGGCAAGAGACCCAGTACTTC. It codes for CAWSGSRGRGQETQYF.

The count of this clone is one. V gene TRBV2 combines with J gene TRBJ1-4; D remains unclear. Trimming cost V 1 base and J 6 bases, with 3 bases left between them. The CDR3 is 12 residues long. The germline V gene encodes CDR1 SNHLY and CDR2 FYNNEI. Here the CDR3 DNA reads TGTGCCAGCAGTGAAGGGGATGAAAAACTGTTTTTT. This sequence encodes CASSEGDEKLFF.

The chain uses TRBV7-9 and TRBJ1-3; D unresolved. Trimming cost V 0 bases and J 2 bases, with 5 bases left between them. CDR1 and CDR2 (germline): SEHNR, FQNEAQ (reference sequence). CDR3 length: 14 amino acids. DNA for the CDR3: TGTGCCAGCAGCTTAGCGACGGCTGGAAACACCATATATTTT. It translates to CASSLATAGNTIYF.

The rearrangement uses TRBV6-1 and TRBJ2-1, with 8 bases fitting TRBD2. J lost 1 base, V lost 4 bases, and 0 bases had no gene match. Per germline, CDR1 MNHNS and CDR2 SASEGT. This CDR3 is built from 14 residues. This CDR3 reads CASSGGRSYNEQFF. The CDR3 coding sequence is TGTGCCAGCAGTGGCGGGAGGTCCTACAATGAGCAGTTCTTC.

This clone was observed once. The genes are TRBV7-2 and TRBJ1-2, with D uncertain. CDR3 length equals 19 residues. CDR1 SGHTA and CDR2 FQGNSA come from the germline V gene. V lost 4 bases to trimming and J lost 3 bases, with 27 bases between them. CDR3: CASSSPLGRVGWKDYGYTF. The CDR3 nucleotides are TGTGCCAGCAGCTCCCCCTTGGGGAGGGTGGGGTGGAAGGACTATGGCTACACCTTC.

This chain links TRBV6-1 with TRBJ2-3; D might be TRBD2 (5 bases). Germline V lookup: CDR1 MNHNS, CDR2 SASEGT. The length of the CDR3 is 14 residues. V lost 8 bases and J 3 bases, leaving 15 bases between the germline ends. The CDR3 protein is CASVYGRDTDTQYF. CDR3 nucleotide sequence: TGTGCCAGCGTCTACGGTCGGGATACAGATACGCAGTATTTT.

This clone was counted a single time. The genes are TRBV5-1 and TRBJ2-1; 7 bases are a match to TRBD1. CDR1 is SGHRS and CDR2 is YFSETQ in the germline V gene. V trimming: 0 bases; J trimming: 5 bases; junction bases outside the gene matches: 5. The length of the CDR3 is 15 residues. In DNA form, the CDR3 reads TGCGCCAGCAGCTTGGCAGGGGGAGCCCACAATGAGCAGTTCTTC. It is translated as CASSLAGGAHNEQFF. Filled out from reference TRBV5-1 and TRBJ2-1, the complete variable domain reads KAGVTQTPRYLIKTRGQQVTLSCSPISGHRSVSWYQQTPGQGLQFLFEYFSETQRNKGNFPGRFSGRQFSNSRSEMNVSTLELGDSALYLCASSLAGGAHNEQFFGPGTRLTVL.

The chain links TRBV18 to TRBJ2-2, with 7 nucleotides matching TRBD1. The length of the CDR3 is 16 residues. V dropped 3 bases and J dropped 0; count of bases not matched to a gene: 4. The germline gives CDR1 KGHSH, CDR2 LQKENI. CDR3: CASSPRGQSNTGELFF. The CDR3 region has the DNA TGTGCCAGCTCACCCCGGGGACAGTCGAACACCGGGGAGCTGTTTTTT.

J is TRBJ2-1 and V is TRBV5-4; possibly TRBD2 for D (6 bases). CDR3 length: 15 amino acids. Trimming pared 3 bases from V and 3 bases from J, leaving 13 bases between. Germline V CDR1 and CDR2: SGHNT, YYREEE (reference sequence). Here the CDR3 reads CASSSIGGLYNEQFF. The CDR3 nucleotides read TGTGCCAGCAGCTCCATCGGAGGGCTCTACAATGAGCAGTTCTTC. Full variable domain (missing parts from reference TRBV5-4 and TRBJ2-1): ETGVTQSPTHLIKTRGQQVTLRCSSQSGHNTVSWYQQALGQGPQFIFQYYREEENGRGNFPPRFSGLQFPNYSSELNVNALELDDSALYLCASSSIGGLYNEQFFGPGTRLTVL.

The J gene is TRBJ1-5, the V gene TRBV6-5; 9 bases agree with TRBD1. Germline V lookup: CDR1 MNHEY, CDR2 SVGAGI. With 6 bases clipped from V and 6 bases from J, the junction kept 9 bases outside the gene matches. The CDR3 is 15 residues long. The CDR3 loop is CASSEGQGTFQPQHF. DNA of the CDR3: TGTGCCAGCAGCGAGGGACAGGGAACATTTCAGCCCCAGCATTTT.

The CDR3: CASSLELAGGIGELFF. DNA of the CDR3: TGCGCCAGCAGCTTGGAACTAGCGGGAGGAATCGGGGAGCTGTTTTTT. The chain joins TRBV5-1 to TRBJ2-2, with 12 bases lining up with TRBD2. Germline CDR1 reads SGHRS; CDR2 reads YFSETQ. There are 16 residues in the CDR3. V shed 0 bases and J 7 bases; nucleotides not matched to a gene: 4.

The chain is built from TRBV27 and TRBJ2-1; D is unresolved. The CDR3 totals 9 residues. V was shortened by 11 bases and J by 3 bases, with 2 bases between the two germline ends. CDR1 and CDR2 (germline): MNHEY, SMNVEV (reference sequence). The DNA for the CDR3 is TGTGCCGGCTACAATGAGCAGTTCTTC. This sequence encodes CAGYNEQFF.

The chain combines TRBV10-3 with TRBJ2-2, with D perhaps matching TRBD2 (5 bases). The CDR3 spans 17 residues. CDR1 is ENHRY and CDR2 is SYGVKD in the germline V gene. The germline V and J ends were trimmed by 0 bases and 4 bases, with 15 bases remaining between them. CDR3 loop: CAISESWSSDGTGELFF. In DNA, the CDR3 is TGTGCCATCAGTGAGTCCTGGAGTAGCGATGGCACCGGGGAGCTGTTTTTT.

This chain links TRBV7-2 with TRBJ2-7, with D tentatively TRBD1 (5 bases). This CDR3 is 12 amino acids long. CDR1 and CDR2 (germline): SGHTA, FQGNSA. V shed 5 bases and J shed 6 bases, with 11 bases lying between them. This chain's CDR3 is CASSTQAREQYF. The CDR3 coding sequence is TGTGCCAGCAGCACACAGGCGCGCGAGCAGTACTTC.

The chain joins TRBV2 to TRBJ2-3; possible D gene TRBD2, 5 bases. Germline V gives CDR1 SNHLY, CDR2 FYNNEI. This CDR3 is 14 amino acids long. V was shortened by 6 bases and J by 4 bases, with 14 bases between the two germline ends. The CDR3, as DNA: TGTGCCAGCAGGAGGGAGCTTAGAGCAGATACGCAGTATTTT. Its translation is CASRRELRADTQYF.